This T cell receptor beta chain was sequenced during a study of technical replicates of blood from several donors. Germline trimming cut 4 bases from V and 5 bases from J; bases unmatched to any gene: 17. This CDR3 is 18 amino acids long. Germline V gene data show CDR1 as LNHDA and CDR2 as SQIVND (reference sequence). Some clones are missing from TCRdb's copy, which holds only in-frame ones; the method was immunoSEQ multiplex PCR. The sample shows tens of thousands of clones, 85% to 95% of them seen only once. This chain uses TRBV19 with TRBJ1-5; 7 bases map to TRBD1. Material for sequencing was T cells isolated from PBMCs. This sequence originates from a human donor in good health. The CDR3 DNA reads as TGTGCCAGTAGTACTACCCGCCCAACAGGGGCCGGATATCAGCCCCAGCATTTT. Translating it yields CASSTTRPTGAGYQPQHF.